The clone carrying this T cell receptor (beta chain) was recorded once. Antigen: not known. The data stem from a study of radiation and T cells in renal cell carcinoma. The data were produced by immunoSEQ multiplex PCR, yet TCRdb's version contains in-frame clones alone and is incomplete. Of around 140,000 clones detected, approximately 82% appear once; the ten largest clones hold under 30%. Time point here: baseline pretreatment blood. Treatment denoted: 15 Gy SBRT to primary tumor, nephrectomy 4 weeks later. After SBRT, blood was collected at 2 and 4 weeks, plus baseline. Whole-study findings and limits: Top tumor clonotypes rose in blood 2 weeks post-radiation, then contracted.

The sequences come from blood, collected from a patient whose treatment included radiotherapy and nephrectomy. This TCR came from a woman aged 50 to 60 with renal cell carcinoma.

The CDR3 loop is CASSTTGTAAYTF. The CDR3 region has the DNA TGTGCCAGTAGTACCACCGGGACAGCCGCCTACACCTTC. The chain has TRBV19 and TRBJ1-2, with 7 bases fitting TRBD1. V gave up 4 bases and J gave up 10 bases; unmatched junction bases: 9. CDR3 length equals 13 residues. From germline, CDR1 is LNHDA and CDR2 SQIVND (reference sequence).